This T cell receptor (beta chain) was observed in a study of shared clonotypes between healthy human individuals. The method was immunoSEQ multiplex PCR; TCRdb's version includes in-frame clones alone and lacks a portion of them. The sample consists of approximately 2,000,000 clones, about 93% of them appearing once. CD8 cells regarded as naive lacked CD45RO, were positively chosen for CCR7, and omitted terminally differentiated effector memory CD45RA+ cells. The V gene end was trimmed by 5 bases and the J gene end by 6 bases; junction bases not matched to a gene: 4. Germline V gives CDR1 SQVTM, CDR2 ANQGSEA. The CDR3 length is 12 residues. In its sample, this clone was seen once.

This chain links TRBV29-1 with TRBJ1-1, with 9 bases lining up with TRBD1. The sequence was obtained from a young man in good health. Some clones in this sample may be carry-over from other donors' samples. The sequenced sample was naive CD8+ T cells from PBMCs. Here the CDR3 reads CSVRQGGAEAFF. The DNA for the CDR3 is TGCAGCGTTAGACAGGGGGGTGCTGAAGCTTTCTTT.